Here is one T cell receptor beta chain with its context. TCRalpha and TCRbeta libraries used 5'RACE with constant-segment primers and UMIs. MiXCR, applied by TCRdb to the 5' RACE reads, yields one record per CDR3 protein. The sample lists a few hundred thousand distinct CDR3 sequences; 7.5% to 10% were seen once. The V gene lost 8 bases and the J gene lost 4 bases, with 25 bases spanning the gap. Germline V gene sequence: CDR1 SGHTA, CDR2 FQGTGA. This CDR3 has 17 residues. These data belong to a study of T-cell memory formation after mild COVID-19. Sequenced: PBMCs or a T cell subset sorted from them (not recorded which). The chain joins TRBV7-3 to TRBJ2-3, with D unclear. The sequence derives from a young man who had mild COVID-19 (a few samples of this study predate the infection). Cell type and time point are not known. CDR3 sequence: CASALERRGPHADTQYF. For the CDR3, the DNA is TGTGCCAGCGCCCTGGAGAGACGAGGACCCCATGCAGATACGCAGTATTTT.